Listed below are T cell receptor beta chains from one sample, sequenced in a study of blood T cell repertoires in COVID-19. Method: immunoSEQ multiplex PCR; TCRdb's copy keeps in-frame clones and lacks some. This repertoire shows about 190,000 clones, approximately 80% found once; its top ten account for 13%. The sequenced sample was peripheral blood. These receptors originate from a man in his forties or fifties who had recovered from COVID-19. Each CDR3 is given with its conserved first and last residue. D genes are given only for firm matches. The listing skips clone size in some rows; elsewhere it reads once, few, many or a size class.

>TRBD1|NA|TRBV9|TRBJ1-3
TGTGCCAGCAGCGCGGGACAGGGGATTGGAAACACCATATATTTT
CASSAGQGIGNTIYF
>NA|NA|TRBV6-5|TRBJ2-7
TGTGCCAGCAGTTACGCCGGGGGTTCCTACGAGCAGTACTTC
CASSYAGGSYEQYF
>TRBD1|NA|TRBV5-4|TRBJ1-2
TGTGCCAGCACCCCGGACAGGGCTTACTATGGCTACACCTTC
CASTPDRAYYGYTF
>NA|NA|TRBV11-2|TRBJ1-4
TGTGCCAGCAGCTCCTCGGGGGAAAAACTGTTTTTT
CASSSSGEKLFF
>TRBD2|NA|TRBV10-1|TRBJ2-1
TGCGCCAGCAGCGGGACTAGCGGCGGCGAGCAGTTCTTC
CASSGTSGGEQFF
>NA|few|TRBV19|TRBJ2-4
TGTGCCAGTAGTATAAAGGGTTGGGGGAGGAACATTCAGTACTTC
CASSIKGWGRNIQYF
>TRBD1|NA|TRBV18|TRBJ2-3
TGTGCCAGCTCACCAACAGGGGCAGATACGCAGTATTTT
CASSPTGADTQYF
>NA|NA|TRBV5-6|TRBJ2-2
TGTGCCAGCAGCCTGGGGGGAGGAGGGCCGGACACCGGGGAGCTGTTTTTT
CASSLGGGGPDTGELFF
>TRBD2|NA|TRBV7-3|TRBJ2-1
TGTGCCAGCAGCCGTCCTTCTACCAGCGGGATAAACAATGAGCAGTTCTTC
CASSRPSTSGINNEQFF
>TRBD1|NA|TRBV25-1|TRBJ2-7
TGTGCCAGCAGTGAAATAGGGGACAGCTACGAGCAGTACTTC
CASSEIGDSYEQYF
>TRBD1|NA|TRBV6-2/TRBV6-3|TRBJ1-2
TGTGCCAGCAGTTACCACCTGGGACAGCTCTATGGCTACACCTTC
CASSYHLGQLYGYTF
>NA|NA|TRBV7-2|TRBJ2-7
TGTGCCAGCAGCTTAGGCGGAGGTCTCCCCTACGAGCAGTACTTC
CASSLGGGLPYEQYF
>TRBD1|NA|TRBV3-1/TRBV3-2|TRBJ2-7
TGTGCCAGCAGTTACAGGGGAGTCTACGAGCAGTACTTC
CASSYRGVYEQYF
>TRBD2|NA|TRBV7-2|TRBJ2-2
TGTGCCAGCAGCTTAGCTAGCGGGACAATCGGGGAGCTGTTTTTT
CASSLASGTIGELFF
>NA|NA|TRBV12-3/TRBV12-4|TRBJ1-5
TGTGCCAGCAGTCCCTCTTGGGCACAGCCCCAGCATTTT
CASSPSWAQPQHF
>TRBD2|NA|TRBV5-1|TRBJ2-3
TGCGCCAGCAGCTTGTCCTCGCACGATTACGGACTAGCGGGAGTAGCAGATACGCAGTATTTT
CASSLSSHDYGLAGVADTQYF
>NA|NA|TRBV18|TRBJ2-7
TGTGCCAGCAGCGGGACAACCGAATACGAGCAGTACTTC
CASSGTTEYEQYF
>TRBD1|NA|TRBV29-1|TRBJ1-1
TGCAGCGTGCGCGGGACAGGGGTGAACACTGAAGCTTTCTTT
CSVRGTGVNTEAFF
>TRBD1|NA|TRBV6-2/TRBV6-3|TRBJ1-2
TGTGCCAGCAGTCTAAGAAACCCGGGACAGGGGGCGTATGGCTACACCTTC
CASSLRNPGQGAYGYTF
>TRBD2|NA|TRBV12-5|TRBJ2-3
TGTGCTAGTGGTTTATCTAGCGGGAAAGATACGCAGTATTTT
CASGLSSGKDTQYF
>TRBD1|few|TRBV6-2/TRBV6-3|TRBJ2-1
TGTGCCAGCAGTACCCAGGGGGCCAGTGAGCAGTTCTTC
CASSTQGASEQFF
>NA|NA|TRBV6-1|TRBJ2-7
TGTGCCAGCAGTGAAGGTCTTAGGGCAGGGGCAAGCTCCTACGAGCAGTACTTC
CASSEGLRAGASSYEQYF
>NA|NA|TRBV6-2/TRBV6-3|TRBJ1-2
TGTGCCAGCAGTTGGAGATATGGCTACACCTTC
CASSWRYGYTF
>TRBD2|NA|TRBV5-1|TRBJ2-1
TGCGCCAGCAAAATAGGGACTAGCGGGAGTATCCCGTTCTTC
CASKIGTSGSIPFF
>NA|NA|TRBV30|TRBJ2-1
TGTGCCTGGAGAGGAAAGGAGCGGAGCAATGAGCAGTTCTTC
CAWRGKERSNEQFF
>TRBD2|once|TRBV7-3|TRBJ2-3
TGTGCCAGCAGCTTTACTAGCGGGAGTGATACGCAGTATTTT
CASSFTSGSDTQYF
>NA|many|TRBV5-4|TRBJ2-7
TGTGCCAGCAGCCCCCTAGGTCCCGACGAGCAGTACTTC
CASSPLGPDEQYF
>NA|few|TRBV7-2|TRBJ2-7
TGTGCCAGCAGCTTAACGCGCTGGGCACTCTACGAGCAGTACTTC
CASSLTRWALYEQYF
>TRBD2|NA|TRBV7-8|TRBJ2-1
TGTGCCAGCAGCTTAGCTAAACCTAGCGGGGGATCCTACAATGAGCAGTTCTTC
CASSLAKPSGGSYNEQFF
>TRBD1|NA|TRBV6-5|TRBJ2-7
TGTGCCAGCAGACCCGGACAGGGCTCCTACGAGCAGTACTTC
CASRPGQGSYEQYF
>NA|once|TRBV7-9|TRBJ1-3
TGTGCCAGCAGCTGGGGGGTCTCTGGAAACACCATATATTTT
CASSWGVSGNTIYF
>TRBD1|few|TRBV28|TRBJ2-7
TGTGCCAGCAGTTTATACGCAGGGGGCCTCTACGAGCAGTACTTC
CASSLYAGGLYEQYF
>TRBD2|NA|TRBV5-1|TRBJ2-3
TGCGCCAGCAGCCGTTCTAGCGGGAGTTCCGCCCATACGCAGTATTTT
CASSRSSGSSAHTQYF
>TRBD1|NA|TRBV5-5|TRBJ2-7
TGTGCCAGCAGGCTACCGGGACAGCCCTACGAGCAGTACTTC
CASRLPGQPYEQYF
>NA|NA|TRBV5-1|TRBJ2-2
TGCGCCAGCAGCCAGGCGCAGAGCACCGGGGAGCTGTTTTTT
CASSQAQSTGELFF
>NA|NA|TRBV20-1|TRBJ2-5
TGCAGTGCTAGTGTGGCAGCGGGGACCCAGTACTTC
CSASVAAGTQYF
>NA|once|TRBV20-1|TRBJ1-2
TGCAGTGCTAGTCTTCCGTTGGGGCAGTCCACCCCTAACTATGGCTACACCTTC
CSASLPLGQSTPNYGYTF
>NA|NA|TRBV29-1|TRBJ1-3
TGCAGCGCCTGGGAACAGCGGAGCTCTGGAAACACCATATATTTT
CSAWEQRSSGNTIYF
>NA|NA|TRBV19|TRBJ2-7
TGTGCCAGTAGTATTCGGCAGGGGTTCTCCTACGAGCAGTACTTC
CASSIRQGFSYEQYF
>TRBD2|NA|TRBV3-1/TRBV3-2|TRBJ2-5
TGTGCCAGCAGAATTAGCGGGAGGGCGAAGACCCAGTACTTC
CASRISGRAKTQYF
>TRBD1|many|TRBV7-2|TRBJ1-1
TGTGCCAGCAGTAAGGACAGGGGGCTGGTCACTGAAGCTTTCTTT
CASSKDRGLVTEAFF
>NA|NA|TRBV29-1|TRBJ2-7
TGCAGCGTTGAAGTCCCTAACTACGAGCAGTACTTC
CSVEVPNYEQYF
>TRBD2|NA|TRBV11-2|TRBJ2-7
TGTGCCAGCGTACCGGGACTAGCTTTCTCCTACGAGCAGTACTTC
CASVPGLAFSYEQYF
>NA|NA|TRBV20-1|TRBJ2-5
TGCAGGGCGGGACAGCAAGAGACCCAGTACTTC
CRAGQQETQYF
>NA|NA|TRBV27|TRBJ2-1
TGTGCCAGCAGTTCGATAGTTGGCAATGAGCAGTTCTTC
CASSSIVGNEQFF
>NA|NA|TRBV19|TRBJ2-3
TGTGCCAGTAGTGAAAGACAGGGCACAGATACGCAGTATTTT
CASSERQGTDTQYF
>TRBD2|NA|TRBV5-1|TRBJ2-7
TGCGCCAGCAGCTTGGTGGCGACAGCGGGGGAGCAGTACTTC
CASSLVATAGEQYF
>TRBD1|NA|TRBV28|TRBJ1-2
TGTGCCAGCAGTATATTTCACAGGGGGCACTATGGCTACACCTTC
CASSIFHRGHYGYTF
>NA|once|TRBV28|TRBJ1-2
TGTGCCACCTATCAGACAGTCAACTATGGCTACACCTTC
CATYQTVNYGYTF
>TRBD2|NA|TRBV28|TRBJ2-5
TGTGCCAGCAGCAAGGGACTAGCGGGAGGGCCGTGGACCCAGTACTTC
CASSKGLAGGPWTQYF
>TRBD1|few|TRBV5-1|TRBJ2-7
TGCGCCAGCAGAAAAGGGACAGGGGAATCCTACGAGCAGTACTTC
CASRKGTGESYEQYF
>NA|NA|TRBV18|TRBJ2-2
TGTGCCAGCTCCCCTTTTGCAGGGGCTAACACCGGGGAGCTGTTTTTT
CASSPFAGANTGELFF
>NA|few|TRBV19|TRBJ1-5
TGTGCCAGTAAGTTAGAAACCAACTACCTCAATCAGCCCCAGCATTTT
CASKLETNYLNQPQHF
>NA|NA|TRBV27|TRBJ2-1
TGTGCCAGCAGTCCACTCTCGGGACCGAGGGGGTACAATGAGCAGTTCTTC
CASSPLSGPRGYNEQFF
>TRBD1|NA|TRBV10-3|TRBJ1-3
TGTGCCACCCTACAGGGGGCGGGAGGAAACACCATATATTTT
CATLQGAGGNTIYF
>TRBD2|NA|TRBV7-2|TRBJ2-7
TGTGCCAGCAGCGCGACTAGCGGGAGAAACGAGCAGTACTTC
CASSATSGRNEQYF
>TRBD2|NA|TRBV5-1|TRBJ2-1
TGCGCCAGCAGCTTGGCGGGGGGTTGGGGTATATCCTACAATGAGCAGTTCTTC
CASSLAGGWGISYNEQFF
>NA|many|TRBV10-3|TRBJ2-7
TGTGCCATCAGTTCCGAAGGGCTAGCTGATAACGAGCAGTACTTC
CAISSEGLADNEQYF
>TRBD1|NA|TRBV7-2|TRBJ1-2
TGTGCCAGCAGCCCCAGGGCCGGGACAGGGGATGGCTACACCTTC
CASSPRAGTGDGYTF